The T cell receptor beta chain under discussion was sequenced for a study of shared clonotypes between healthy human individuals. Study-level background: Used for every donor were three CD4 naive, three CD4 memory, two CD8 naive and one CD8 memory plate. The study's findings and limits: Lower generation probabilities were found for non-shared clonotypes than for those shared by all four donors.

The CDR3 is 17 amino acids. Germline CDR1 is MDHEN and CDR2 is SYDVKM. The V segment lost 5 bases and the J segment 6 bases; nucleotides outside the gene matches: 15. Positively selected for CCR7, the CD45RO-negative cells used as naive CD8 cells excluded terminally differentiated effector memory CD45RA+ cells. Clones were sequenced by immunoSEQ multiplex PCR, and TCRdb holds only the in-frame ones, with some missing. The table lists about 610,000 clones, about 95% of them singletons. On this clone itself: Its target is not known.

The sample consisted of naive CD8+ T cells sorted from blood. J is TRBJ1-2 and V is TRBV28; 10 nucleotides agree with TRBD1. This receptor was taken from a woman in her twenties or thirties in good health. In DNA, the CDR3 is TGTGCCAGCAGTGACCACCGGGACAGGGGACCGGCGGATGGCTACACCTTC. Encoded protein: CASSDHRDRGPADGYTF.